This is a list of T cell receptor beta chains from one sample in a study of vaccination effects on CD4 cells after COVID-19. No antigens are known for them. The method was immunoSEQ multiplex PCR; TCRdb's version includes in-frame clones alone and lacks a portion of them. The data show 25,000 or so clones, roughly 74% seen once. This specimen consisted of CD4+ T cells from PBMCs cultured with HCoV-NL63 spike peptides, obtained before COVID-19 vaccination. These TCRs come from a human donor who received a COVID-19 vaccine. The CDR3 runs from the conserved cysteine through the conserved F or W. Fields, in order: CDR3 protein, CDR3 DNA, J gene, clone size, D gene, V gene, CDR3 length. A D gene is named only where the DNA matches it firmly. Size is stated for part of the rows, as once, few or many counts, or as a class when the clone is expanded.

cdr3_aa: CASSLWTSGSGNEQFF; cdr3_nt: TGTGCCAGCAGCTTATGGACTAGCGGGAGTGGCAATGAGCAGTTCTTC; j_call: TRBJ2-1; clone_size: -; d_call: TRBD2; v_call: TRBV7-9; cdr3_length: 16
cdr3_aa: CASTTGPSTDTQYF; cdr3_nt: TGCGCCAGCACCACCGGACCAAGCACAGATACGCAGTATTTT; j_call: TRBJ2-3; clone_size: -; d_call: -; v_call: TRBV5-1; cdr3_length: 14
cdr3_aa: CASSFGQGAREF; cdr3_nt: -; j_call: TRBJ1-2; clone_size: -; d_call: -; v_call: TRBV7-9; cdr3_length: 12
cdr3_aa: CASSPMTVLAKNIQYF; cdr3_nt: TGTGCCAGCAGCCCTATGACAGTTTTAGCCAAAAACATTCAGTACTTC; j_call: TRBJ2-4; clone_size: -; d_call: -; v_call: TRBV6-2/TRBV6-3; cdr3_length: 16
cdr3_aa: CASSLGQTNTEAFF; cdr3_nt: TGCGCCAGCAGCTTGGGACAGACGAACACTGAAGCTTTCTTT; j_call: TRBJ1-1; clone_size: few; d_call: -; v_call: TRBV5-1; cdr3_length: 14
cdr3_aa: CASSRELIRAARSSEAFF; cdr3_nt: TGTGCCAGCTCACGGGAGCTTATCAGGGCAGCCCGTTCTTCTGAAGCTTTCTTT; j_call: TRBJ1-1; clone_size: -; d_call: -; v_call: TRBV18; cdr3_length: 18
cdr3_aa: CASSRGVGAKEQYF; cdr3_nt: TGTGCCAGCTCCCGGGGAGTGGGGGCTAAAGAGCAGTACTTC; j_call: TRBJ2-7; clone_size: -; d_call: -; v_call: TRBV18; cdr3_length: 14
cdr3_aa: CASSSQRDTQYF; cdr3_nt: TGTGCCAGCAGCTCCCAGAGGGATACGCAGTATTTT; j_call: TRBJ2-3; clone_size: medium-sized; d_call: -; v_call: TRBV11-2; cdr3_length: 12
cdr3_aa: CASSQDGGTGTRNTEAFF; cdr3_nt: TGCGCCAGCAGCCAAGATGGGGGGACAGGGACCAGGAACACTGAAGCTTTCTTT; j_call: TRBJ1-1; clone_size: -; d_call: TRBD1; v_call: TRBV4-1; cdr3_length: 18
cdr3_aa: CASSLHRRETQYF; cdr3_nt: TGTGCCAGCAGTTTACACAGAAGAGAGACCCAGTACTTC; j_call: TRBJ2-5; clone_size: -; d_call: -; v_call: TRBV28; cdr3_length: 13
cdr3_aa: CASSRDRAGVNGYTF; cdr3_nt: TGCGCCAGCAGCCGAGACCGAGCAGGGGTAAATGGCTACACCTTC; j_call: TRBJ1-2; clone_size: -; d_call: -; v_call: TRBV4-3; cdr3_length: 15
cdr3_aa: CSANVGANVLTF; cdr3_nt: TGCAGCGCGAATGTCGGGGCCAACGTCCTGACTTTC; j_call: TRBJ2-6; clone_size: -; d_call: -; v_call: TRBV29-1; cdr3_length: 12
cdr3_aa: CASSQVVGYEQYF; cdr3_nt: TGTGCCAGCAGCCAAGTTGTCGGCTACGAGCAGTACTTC; j_call: TRBJ2-7; clone_size: -; d_call: -; v_call: TRBV14; cdr3_length: 13
cdr3_aa: CASSETSQNEQFF; cdr3_nt: TGTGCCAGCAGTGAAACTAGCCAGAATGAGCAGTTCTTC; j_call: TRBJ2-1; clone_size: -; d_call: -; v_call: TRBV6-4; cdr3_length: 13
cdr3_aa: CASSHDSTGELFF; cdr3_nt: TGTGCCAGCAGTCATGATTCCACCGGGGAGCTGTTTTTT; j_call: TRBJ2-2; clone_size: once; d_call: -; v_call: TRBV28; cdr3_length: 13
cdr3_aa: CASSQTGANYGYTF; cdr3_nt: TGTGCCAGCAGCCAGACAGGGGCCAACTATGGCTACACCTTC; j_call: TRBJ1-2; clone_size: few; d_call: TRBD1; v_call: TRBV14; cdr3_length: 14
cdr3_aa: CASSAQGTDTQYF; cdr3_nt: TGTGCCAGCAGTGCACAGGGAACAGATACGCAGTATTTT; j_call: TRBJ2-3; clone_size: -; d_call: -; v_call: TRBV2; cdr3_length: 13
cdr3_aa: CASRRGVGNYGYTF; cdr3_nt: TGTGCCAGCCGAAGAGGGGTTGGCAACTATGGCTACACCTTC; j_call: TRBJ1-2; clone_size: -; d_call: -; v_call: TRBV6-5; cdr3_length: 14
cdr3_aa: CASQSPPGTGKSQPQHF; cdr3_nt: TGTGCCAGTCAATCCCCTCCCGGGACAGGGAAGAGTCAGCCCCAGCATTTT; j_call: TRBJ1-5; clone_size: -; d_call: TRBD1; v_call: TRBV19; cdr3_length: 17
cdr3_aa: CASRSERDLAKNIQYF; cdr3_nt: TGTGCCAGCAGGTCTGAGAGGGACCTAGCCAAAAACATTCAGTACTTC; j_call: TRBJ2-4; clone_size: few; d_call: -; v_call: TRBV2; cdr3_length: 16
cdr3_aa: CASSLQTANSNYGYTF; cdr3_nt: TGCGCCAGCAGCTTACAAACAGCGAACAGTAACTATGGCTACACCTTC; j_call: TRBJ1-2; clone_size: once; d_call: -; v_call: TRBV5-1; cdr3_length: 16
cdr3_aa: CASSEDVSYEQYF; cdr3_nt: TGTGCCAGCTCCGAGGACGTCTCCTACGAGCAGTACTTC; j_call: TRBJ2-7; clone_size: -; d_call: -; v_call: TRBV18; cdr3_length: 13
cdr3_aa: CASSLSGTSPSEKLFF; cdr3_nt: TGTGCCAGCAGTTTATCGGGGACATCGCCGTCTGAAAAACTGTTTTTT; j_call: TRBJ1-4; clone_size: few; d_call: -; v_call: TRBV27; cdr3_length: 16
cdr3_aa: CASSPRGDLTGELFF; cdr3_nt: TGCGCCAGCAGCCCCCGCGGGGACCTCACCGGGGAGCTGTTTTTT; j_call: TRBJ2-2; clone_size: -; d_call: -; v_call: TRBV4-1; cdr3_length: 15
cdr3_aa: CATSRTGRGTGELFF; cdr3_nt: TGTGCCACCAGCAGAACAGGGAGGGGCACCGGGGAGCTGTTTTTT; j_call: TRBJ2-2; clone_size: -; d_call: -; v_call: TRBV15; cdr3_length: 15
cdr3_aa: CAWTGTENSPLHF; cdr3_nt: TGTGCCTGGACCGGGACTGAAAATTCACCCCTCCACTTT; j_call: TRBJ1-6; clone_size: once; d_call: -; v_call: TRBV30; cdr3_length: 13
cdr3_aa: CASRLNSPLHF; cdr3_nt: TGTGCCAGCAGACTCAATTCACCCCTCCACTTT; j_call: TRBJ1-6; clone_size: -; d_call: -; v_call: TRBV6-6; cdr3_length: 11
cdr3_aa: CASGHGYGELFF; cdr3_nt: TGTGCCAGCGGACATGGGTACGGGGAGCTGTTTTTT; j_call: TRBJ2-2; clone_size: few; d_call: -; v_call: TRBV7-2; cdr3_length: 12
cdr3_aa: CASSWEPGQLSYTF; cdr3_nt: TGCGCCAGCAGCTGGGAACCGGGACAGCTAAGCTACACCTTC; j_call: TRBJ1-2; clone_size: large; d_call: TRBD1; v_call: TRBV5-1; cdr3_length: 14